This record covers a single TCR beta chain. Its antigen is not known. This entry belongs to a study of glioma-infiltrating T cells after dendritic cell vaccination. About the study: Dendritic cells derived from monocytes and pulsed with autologous tumor lysate formed the vaccine. Study-level findings and limits: Only a small number of patients had complete blood and tumor samples.

The ends were cut back, 7 bases at V and 4 bases at J, with 13 bases in the middle. Germline V gives CDR1 LNHDA, CDR2 SQIVND (reference sequence). This CDR3 has 14 residues. The primer mix had 60 V beta and 13 J beta primers. Repertoires were generated with immunoSEQ multiplex PCR, while TCRdb's copy carries only in-frame clones and drops some. The sample contains about 90,000 clones, more than 70% of which appear only once. The sequence was collected from a human donor with glioblastoma. The chain combines TRBV19 with TRBJ1-4; no reliable D call. This specimen was blood, taken before dendritic cell vaccination. The CDR3 reads CASKPLDGNEKLFF. The CDR3 coding sequence is TGTGCCAGTAAACCCCTAGACGGTAATGAAAAACTGTTTTTT.